This TCR beta chain is from a study of follicular helper T cells after annual influenza vaccination. For the study at large: Blood was drawn on days 0, 7 and 28 after vaccination. For some subjects, blood spans the 2013-2014, 2014-2015 and 2015-2016 annual vaccinations.

On this clone: Its antigen remains unidentified.

J gave up 7 bases and V 5 bases, and 9 bases lay outside the gene matches. Germline assignment: CDR1 SEHNR and CDR2 FQNEAQ (reference sequence). There are 15 residues in the CDR3. The study, taken as a whole, reports: Recurrent ICOS+CD38+ cTfh clonotypes included tetramer and AIM influenza-specific ones.

Sequencing was performed with immunoSEQ multiplex PCR; in TCRdb, only in-frame clones are kept and a portion is missing. The sample holds thousands of clones, 70% to 90% seen once. Sample time point: 2014-2015 season, 7 days after vaccination. Donors were community-dwelling with no influenza vaccine in the prior 6 months. This material consisted of CXCR5+ CD38- circulating T follicular helper cells from blood, taken 7 days after influenza vaccination. Subset indicated: circulating Tfh, non-naive CD4+CXCR5+PD-1+ (ICOS+CD38+ or ICOS-CD38-). The V call is TRBV7-9, the J call TRBJ2-1; 9 positions agree with TRBD1. The clonotype originates from an adult who received the influenza vaccine. CDR3 loop: CASSHGQGLGNEQFF. For the CDR3, the DNA is TGTGCCAGCAGCCACGGACAGGGGCTTGGGAATGAGCAGTTCTTC.